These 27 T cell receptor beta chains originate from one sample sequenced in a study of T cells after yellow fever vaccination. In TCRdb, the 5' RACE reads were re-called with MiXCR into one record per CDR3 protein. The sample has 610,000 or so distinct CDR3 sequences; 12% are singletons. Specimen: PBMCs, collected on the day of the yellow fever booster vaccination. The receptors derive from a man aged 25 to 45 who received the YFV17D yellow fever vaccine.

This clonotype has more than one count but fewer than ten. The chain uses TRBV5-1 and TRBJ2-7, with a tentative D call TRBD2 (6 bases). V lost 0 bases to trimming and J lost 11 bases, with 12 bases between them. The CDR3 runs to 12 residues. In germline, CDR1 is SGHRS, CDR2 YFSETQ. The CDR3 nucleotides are TGCGCCAGCAGCTTGGATAGTAGCGGAAAGTACTTC. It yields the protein CASSLDSSGKYF.

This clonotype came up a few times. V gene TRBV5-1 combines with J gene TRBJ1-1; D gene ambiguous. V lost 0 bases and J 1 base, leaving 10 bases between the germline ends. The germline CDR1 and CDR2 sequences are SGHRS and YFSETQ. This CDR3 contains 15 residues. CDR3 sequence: CASSLAPAQNTEAFF. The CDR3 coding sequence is TGCGCCAGCAGCTTGGCTCCAGCTCAGAACACTGAAGCTTTCTTT.

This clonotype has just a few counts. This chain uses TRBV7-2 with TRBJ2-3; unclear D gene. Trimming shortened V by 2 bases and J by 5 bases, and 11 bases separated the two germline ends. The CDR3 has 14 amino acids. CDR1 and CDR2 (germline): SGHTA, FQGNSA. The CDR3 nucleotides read TGTGCCAGCAGCTTAAACGTGCCGGTAGATACGCAGTATTTT. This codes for CASSLNVPVDTQYF.

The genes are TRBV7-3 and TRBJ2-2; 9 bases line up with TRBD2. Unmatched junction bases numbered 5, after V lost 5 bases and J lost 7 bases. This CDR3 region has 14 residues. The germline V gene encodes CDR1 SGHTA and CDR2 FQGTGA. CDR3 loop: CASSKGLADGELFF. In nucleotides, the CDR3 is TGTGCCAGCAGCAAGGGACTAGCTGACGGGGAGCTGTTTTTT.

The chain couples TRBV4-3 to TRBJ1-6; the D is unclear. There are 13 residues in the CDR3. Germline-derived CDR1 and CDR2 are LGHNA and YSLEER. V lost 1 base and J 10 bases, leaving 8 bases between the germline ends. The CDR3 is CASSQGMVSPLHF. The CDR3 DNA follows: TGCGCCAGCAGCCAAGGAATGGTGTCACCCCTCCACTTT.

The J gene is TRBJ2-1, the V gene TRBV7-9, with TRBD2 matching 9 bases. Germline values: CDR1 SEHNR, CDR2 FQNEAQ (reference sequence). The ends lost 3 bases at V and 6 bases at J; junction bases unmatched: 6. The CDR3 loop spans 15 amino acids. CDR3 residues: CASSLDLAGINEQFF. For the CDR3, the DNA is TGTGCCAGCAGCTTGGACCTAGCGGGAATCAATGAGCAGTTCTTC.

The CDR3 loop is CASSLGGTRSHYEQYF. CDR3 bases: TGTGCCAGCAGTTTGGGGGGGACACGGAGCCACTACGAGCAGTACTTC. This sequence joins TRBV12-3 or TRBV12-4 and TRBJ2-7; tentative D call: TRBD2 (7 bases). This CDR3 spans 16 amino acids. Deletions cut 3 bases from V and 3 bases from J, with 18 bases between.

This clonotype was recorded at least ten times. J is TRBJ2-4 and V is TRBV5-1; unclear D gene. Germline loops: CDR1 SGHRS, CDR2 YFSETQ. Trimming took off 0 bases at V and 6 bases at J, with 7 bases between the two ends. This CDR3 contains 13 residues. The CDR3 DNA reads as TGCGCCAGCAGCTTGGATGCGAGAAACATTCAGTACTTC. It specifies CASSLDARNIQYF. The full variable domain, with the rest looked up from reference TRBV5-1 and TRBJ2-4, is KAGVTQTPRYLIKTRGQQVTLSCSPISGHRSVSWYQQTPGQGLQFLFEYFSETQRNKGNFPGRFSGRQFSNSRSEMNVSTLELGDSALYLCASSLDARNIQYFGAGTRLSVL.

Here the CDR3 DNA reads TGTGCCAACTCCTGTCCGGGACAGGGTGTTCAGCCCCAGCATTTT. It is translated as CANSCPGQGVQPQHF. The chain links TRBV11-3 to TRBJ1-5; 9 bases are a match to TRBD1. Per the germline V gene, CDR1 is SGHNT and CDR2 is YENEEA. V trimming: 10 bases; J trimming: 6 bases; junction bases outside the gene matches: 13. This CDR3 region has 15 residues. Full variable domain (remainder filled in from reference TRBV11-3 and TRBJ1-5): EAGVVQSPRYKIIEKKQPVAFWCNPISGHNTLYWYLQNLGQGPELLIRYENEEAVDDSQLPKDRFSAERLKGVDSTLKIQPAELGDSAVYLCANSCPGQGVQPQHFGDGTRLSIL.

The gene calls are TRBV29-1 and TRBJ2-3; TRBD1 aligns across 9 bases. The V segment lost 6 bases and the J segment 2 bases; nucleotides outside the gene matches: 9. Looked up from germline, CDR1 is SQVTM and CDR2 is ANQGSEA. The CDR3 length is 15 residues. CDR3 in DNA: TGCAGCGTAGCCCCCGGGACAGGGACCACAGATACGCAGTATTTT. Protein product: CSVAPGTGTTDTQYF.

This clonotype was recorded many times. CDR3 sequence reads: CASNPGLASEQYF. The DNA for the CDR3 is TGTGCCAGCAACCCGGGACTAGCTTCCGAGCAGTACTTC. The chain couples TRBV7-2 to TRBJ2-7; 9 bases fit TRBD2. V lost 7 bases and J lost 6; bases outside the gene matches: 7. The CDR3 runs 13 residues. Germline CDR1 is SGHTA and CDR2 is FQGNSA.

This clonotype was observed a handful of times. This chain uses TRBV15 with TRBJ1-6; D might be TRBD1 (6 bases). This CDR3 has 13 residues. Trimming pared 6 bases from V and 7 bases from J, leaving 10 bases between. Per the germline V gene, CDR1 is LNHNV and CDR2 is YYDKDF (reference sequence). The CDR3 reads CATRQGWNSPLHF. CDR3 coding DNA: TGTGCCACCAGACAGGGATGGAATTCACCCCTCCACTTT.

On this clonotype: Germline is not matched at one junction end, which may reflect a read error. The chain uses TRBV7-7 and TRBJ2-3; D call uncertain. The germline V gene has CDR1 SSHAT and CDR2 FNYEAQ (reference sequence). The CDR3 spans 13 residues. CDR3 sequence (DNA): TGTGCTAGCAGCGCCACAAACACAGATACGCAGTATTTT. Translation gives CASSATNTDTQYF. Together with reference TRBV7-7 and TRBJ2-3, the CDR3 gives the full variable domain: GAGVSQSPRYKVTKRGQDVTLRCDPISSHATLYWYQQALGQGPEFLTYFNYEAQPDKSGLPSDRFSAERPEGSISTLTIQRTEQRDSAMYRCASSATNTDTQYFGPGTRLTVL.

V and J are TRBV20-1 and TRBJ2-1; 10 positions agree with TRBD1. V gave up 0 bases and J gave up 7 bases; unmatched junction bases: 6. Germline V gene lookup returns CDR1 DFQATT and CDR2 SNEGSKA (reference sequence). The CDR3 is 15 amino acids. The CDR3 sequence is CSARERQGAWNEQFF. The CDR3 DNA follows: TGCAGTGCTAGAGAGCGACAGGGGGCGTGGAATGAGCAGTTCTTC.

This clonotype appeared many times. DNA for the CDR3: TGTGCCTGGAGTTGGCAACGCTACGAGCAGTACTTC. Its protein product is CAWSWQRYEQYF. The rearrangement joins TRBV30 to TRBJ2-7; D is unresolved. Trimming removed 2 bases at V and 3 bases at J, with 8 bases between. Germline-derived CDR1 and CDR2 are GTSNPN and SVGIG (reference sequence). CDR3 length: 12 residues.

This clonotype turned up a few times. The DNA of the CDR3 is TGTGCCAGCAGCTTGGGACACGAGGAACGGGTAAACTATGGCTACACCTTC. Residues: CASSLGHEERVNYGYTF. V is TRBV7-6 and J is TRBJ1-2; D possibly corresponds to TRBD1 (6 bases). With 3 bases removed from V and 2 bases from J, the gap between germline ends came to 19 bases. CDR3 length equals 17 residues. CDR1 and CDR2 (germline): SGHVS, FNYEAQ.

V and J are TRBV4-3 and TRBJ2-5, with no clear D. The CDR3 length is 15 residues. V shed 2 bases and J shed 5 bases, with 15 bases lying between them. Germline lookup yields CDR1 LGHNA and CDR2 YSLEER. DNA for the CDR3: TGCGCCAGCAGCCAATCGGCCCTATACCCGGAGACCCAGTACTTC. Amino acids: CASSQSALYPETQYF.

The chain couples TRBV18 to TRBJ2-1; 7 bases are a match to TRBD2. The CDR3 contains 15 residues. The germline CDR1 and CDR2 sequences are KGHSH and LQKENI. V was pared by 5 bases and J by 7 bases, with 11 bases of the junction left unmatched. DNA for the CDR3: TGTGCCAGCTCAGGCGTGGCGGGAGCTTATAATGAGCAGTTCTTC. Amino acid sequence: CASSGVAGAYNEQFF. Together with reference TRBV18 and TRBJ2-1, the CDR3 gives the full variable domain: NAGVMQNPRHLVRRRGQEARLRCSPMKGHSHVYWYRQLPEEGLKFMVYLQKENIIDESGMPKERFSAEFPKEGPSILRIQQVVRGDSAAYFCASSGVAGAYNEQFFGPGTRLTVL.

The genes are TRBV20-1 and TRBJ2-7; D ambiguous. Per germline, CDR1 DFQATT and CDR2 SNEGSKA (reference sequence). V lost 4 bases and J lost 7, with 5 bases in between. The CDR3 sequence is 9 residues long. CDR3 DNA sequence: TGCAGTGCTACTGAAGAGCAGTACTTC. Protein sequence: CSATEEQYF.

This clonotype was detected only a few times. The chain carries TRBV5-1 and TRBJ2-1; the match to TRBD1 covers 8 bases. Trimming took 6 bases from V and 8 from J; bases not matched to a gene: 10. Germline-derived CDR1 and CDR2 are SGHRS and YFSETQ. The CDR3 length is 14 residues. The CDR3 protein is CASKGGQDADEQFF. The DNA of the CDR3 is TGCGCCAGCAAGGGGGGACAGGATGCAGATGAGCAGTTCTTC. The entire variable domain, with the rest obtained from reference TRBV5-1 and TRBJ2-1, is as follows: KAGVTQTPRYLIKTRGQQVTLSCSPISGHRSVSWYQQTPGQGLQFLFEYFSETQRNKGNFPGRFSGRQFSNSRSEMNVSTLELGDSALYLCASKGGQDADEQFFGPGTRLTVL.

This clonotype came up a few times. CDR3 sequence reads: CASSLLAGVGETQYF. CDR3 DNA sequence: TGTGCCAGCAGCCTCTTAGCGGGAGTAGGGGAGACCCAGTACTTC. The rearrangement joins TRBV12-3 or TRBV12-4 to TRBJ2-5; TRBD2 matches at 9 bases. V shed 6 bases, J shed 5 bases, and the junction held 10 bases outside the gene matches. The CDR3 extends over 15 amino acids.

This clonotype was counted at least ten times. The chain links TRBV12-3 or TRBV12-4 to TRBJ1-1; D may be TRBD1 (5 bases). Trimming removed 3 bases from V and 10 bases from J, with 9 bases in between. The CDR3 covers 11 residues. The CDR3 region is CASSFSGGAFF. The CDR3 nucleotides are TGTGCCAGCAGTTTTTCGGGGGGAGCTTTCTTT.

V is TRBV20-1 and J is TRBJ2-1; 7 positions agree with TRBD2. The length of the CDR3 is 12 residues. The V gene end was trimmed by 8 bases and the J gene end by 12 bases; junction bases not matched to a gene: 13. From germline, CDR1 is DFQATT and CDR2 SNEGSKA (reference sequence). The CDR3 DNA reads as TGCAGTACGACTAGCACCCAGCAGTGGCAGTTCTTC. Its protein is CSTTSTQQWQFF.

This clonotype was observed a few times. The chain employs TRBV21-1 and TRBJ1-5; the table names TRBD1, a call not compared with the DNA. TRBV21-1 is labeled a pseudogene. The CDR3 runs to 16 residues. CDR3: CASSQRTPYSNQPQHF. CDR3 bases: TGTGCCAGCAGCCAGAGGACACCGTATAGCAATCAGCCCCAGCATTTT.

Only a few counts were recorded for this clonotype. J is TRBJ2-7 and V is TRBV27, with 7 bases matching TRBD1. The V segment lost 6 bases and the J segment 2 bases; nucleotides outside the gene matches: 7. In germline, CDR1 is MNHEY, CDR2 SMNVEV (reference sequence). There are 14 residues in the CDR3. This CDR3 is CASSPGQETYEQYF. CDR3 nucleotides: TGTGCCAGCAGCCCCGGACAGGAAACCTACGAGCAGTACTTC.

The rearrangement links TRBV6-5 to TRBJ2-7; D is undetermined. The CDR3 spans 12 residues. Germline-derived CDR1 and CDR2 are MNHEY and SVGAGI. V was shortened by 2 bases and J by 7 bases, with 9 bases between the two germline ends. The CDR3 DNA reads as TGTGCCAGCAGTTACAGCTCTGGGGAGCAGTACTTC. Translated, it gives CASSYSSGEQYF.

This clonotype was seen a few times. CDR3 sequence: CASGWSTNEQFF. The CDR3 nucleotides read TGTGCCAGCGGGTGGTCCACCAATGAGCAGTTCTTC. The chain recombines TRBV6-2 or TRBV6-3 with TRBJ2-1; D is uncertain. The CDR3 runs 12 residues. In germline, CDR1 is MNHEY, CDR2 SVGEGT. The V and J ends lost 8 bases and 6 bases respectively, with 11 bases between them.